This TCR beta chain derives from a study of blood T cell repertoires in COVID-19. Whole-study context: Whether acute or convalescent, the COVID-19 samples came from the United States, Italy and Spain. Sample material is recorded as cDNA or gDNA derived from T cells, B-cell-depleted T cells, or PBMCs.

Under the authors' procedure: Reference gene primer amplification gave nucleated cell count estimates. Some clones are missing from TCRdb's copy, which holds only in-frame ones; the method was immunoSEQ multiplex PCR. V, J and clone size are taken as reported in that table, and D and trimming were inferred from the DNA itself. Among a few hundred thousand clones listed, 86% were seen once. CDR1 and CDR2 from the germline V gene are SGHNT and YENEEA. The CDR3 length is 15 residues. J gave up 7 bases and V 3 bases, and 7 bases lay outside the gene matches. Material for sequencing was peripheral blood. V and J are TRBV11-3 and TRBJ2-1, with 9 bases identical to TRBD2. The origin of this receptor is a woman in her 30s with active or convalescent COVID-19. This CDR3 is CASSLRAGGPNEQFF. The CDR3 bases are TGTGCCAGCAGCTTGAGAGCGGGGGGCCCTAATGAGCAGTTCTTC.